A selection of T cell receptor beta chains follows, all from one sample in a study of shared clonotypes between healthy human individuals. TCRdb's copy holds only in-frame clones and misses some; the assay was immunoSEQ multiplex PCR. Of approximately 2.1 million clones listed, just over 90% are singletons. Sequencing input: naive CD4+ T cells from PBMCs. These receptors were obtained from a man between 18 and 35 years old in good health. Some clones in this sample may be carry-over from other donors' samples. Both conserved end residues are part of each CDR3. Each record gives: D gene, V gene, clone size, J gene, CDR3 DNA, CDR3 protein. D genes are given only for firm matches. Clone size is given for some rows only: seen once, a few or many times, or a class if the clone is expanded.

D: -; V: TRBV11-2; size: -; J: TRBJ2-1; DNA: TGTGCCAGCAGCTTAGATTGGTCCAATGAGCAGTTCTTC; CDR3: CASSLDWSNEQFF
D: TRBD2; V: TRBV6-5; size: -; J: TRBJ2-1; DNA: TGTGCCAATGGGCGGGAGGGGTCCTACAATGAGCAGTTCTTC; CDR3: CANGREGSYNEQFF
D: TRBD1; V: TRBV19; size: -; J: TRBJ1-2; DNA: TGTGCCAGTAGTCCGGGGACAGGGACCTTCTATGGCTACACCTTC; CDR3: CASSPGTGTFYGYTF
D: -; V: TRBV5-1; size: -; J: TRBJ1-1; DNA: TGCGCCAGCAGCTTAACTAGGGGGAACACTGAAGCTTTCTTT; CDR3: CASSLTRGNTEAFF
D: -; V: TRBV18; size: once; J: TRBJ2-7; DNA: TGTGCCAGCTCACCCAACCGACAGAGCGAGGGCGAGCAGTACTTC; CDR3: CASSPNRQSEGEQYF
D: -; V: TRBV5-1; size: -; J: TRBJ2-5; DNA: TGCGCCAGCAGCGTAACACGGCAAGAGACCCAGTACTTC; CDR3: CASSVTRQETQYF
D: TRBD1; V: TRBV11-3; size: -; J: TRBJ2-3; DNA: TGTGCCAGCAGCTTAGATTCCCATGGCAGGGGGTCTAGCACAGATACGCAGTATTTT; CDR3: CASSLDSHGRGSSTDTQYF
D: -; V: TRBV6-1; size: -; J: TRBJ2-7; DNA: TGTGCCAGCAGTCAGCCACTAACCGAGCAGTACTTC; CDR3: CASSQPLTEQYF
D: -; V: TRBV28; size: -; J: TRBJ1-5; DNA: TGTGCCAGCAGCTTTACAGGGACGGGCAATCAGCCCCAGCATTTT; CDR3: CASSFTGTGNQPQHF
D: TRBD1; V: TRBV28; size: -; J: TRBJ1-4; DNA: TGTGCCAGCAGTTGGGACAGGGGCAATGAAAAACTGTTTTTT; CDR3: CASSWDRGNEKLFF
D: -; V: TRBV5-1; size: -; J: TRBJ2-5; DNA: TGCGCCAGCAGCCCGGGGCTCGATCGTGAAGAGACCCAGTACTTC; CDR3: CASSPGLDREETQYF
D: TRBD2; V: TRBV4-1; size: -; J: TRBJ2-3; DNA: TGCGCCAGCAGGTCCCTAGCGGCAGATACGCAGTATTTT; CDR3: CASRSLAADTQYF
D: TRBD2; V: TRBV5-1; size: once; J: TRBJ2-3; DNA: TGCGCCAGCAGCTTGGGGTCTAGCGGGAGGGATACGCAGTATTTT; CDR3: CASSLGSSGRDTQYF
D: TRBD2; V: TRBV5-5; size: -; J: TRBJ2-7; DNA: TGTGCCAGCAGCTCCTTTTCGGGAGGGAACACCTACGAGCAGTACTTC; CDR3: CASSSFSGGNTYEQYF
D: -; V: TRBV28; size: -; J: TRBJ1-5; DNA: TGTGCCAGCAGAACGGCGGGTCAGCCCCAGCATTTT; CDR3: CASRTAGQPQHF
D: -; V: TRBV29-1; size: -; J: TRBJ2-6; DNA: TGCAGCGTTGAACATCGCGGAGCCGCTGGGGCCAACGTCCTGACTTTC; CDR3: CSVEHRGAAGANVLTF
D: TRBD1; V: TRBV9; size: -; J: TRBJ2-7; DNA: TGTGCCAGCAGCGTAGCAGGACAGGGGTCGACCTACGAGCAGTACTTC; CDR3: CASSVAGQGSTYEQYF
D: -; V: TRBV7-2; size: -; J: TRBJ2-3; DNA: TGTGCCAGCAGCCCGGGGATGGGAAGGGTAGATACGCAGTATTTT; CDR3: CASSPGMGRVDTQYF
D: TRBD2; V: TRBV19; size: -; J: TRBJ2-1; DNA: TGTGCCAGTAGTATCGCGGCTAGCGGGAGCGGTGAGCAGTTCTTC; CDR3: CASSIAASGSGEQFF
D: -; V: TRBV6-5; size: once; J: TRBJ2-2; DNA: TGTGCCAGCAGTTACTCCCGGGGGCGGGAGCTGTTTTTT; CDR3: CASSYSRGRELFF
D: TRBD1; V: TRBV2; size: -; J: TRBJ2-5; DNA: TGTGCCAGCAGTGAAGGTGCCAGGGGGTCGATGGAGGCCCAGTACTTC; CDR3: CASSEGARGSMEAQYF
D: TRBD1; V: TRBV5-4; size: -; J: TRBJ1-1; DNA: TGTGCCAGCAGCGCCGGGACAGGGGGGCCTTGGACTGAAGCTTTCTTT; CDR3: CASSAGTGGPWTEAFF
D: TRBD2; V: TRBV29-1; size: -; J: TRBJ2-3; DNA: TGCAGCGTGAAAGCGGGAAGTACCACAGATACGCAGTATTTT; CDR3: CSVKAGSTTDTQYF
D: -; V: TRBV28; size: -; J: TRBJ2-3; DNA: TGTGCCAGCAGTCTGAATTCGGCGGATACGCAGTATTTT; CDR3: CASSLNSADTQYF
D: TRBD1; V: TRBV18; size: -; J: TRBJ2-3; DNA: TGTGCCAGCTCACCGGGACAGGGATGGACAGATACGCAGTATTTT; CDR3: CASSPGQGWTDTQYF
D: -; V: TRBV7-2; size: once; J: TRBJ2-1; DNA: TGTGCCAGCAGCTTAGGGGGCGGGGTCTACAATGAGCAGTTCTTC; CDR3: CASSLGGGVYNEQFF
D: -; V: TRBV28; size: -; J: TRBJ1-1; DNA: TGTGCCAGCAGTTTAATCGGGGGCGTTGAAGCTTTCTTT; CDR3: CASSLIGGVEAFF
D: -; V: TRBV27; size: -; J: TRBJ1-4; DNA: TGTGCCAGCAGTTTATCCCCAGGGGTGGGGGTAGTGGCGGAAAAACTGTTTTTT; CDR3: CASSLSPGVGVVAEKLFF
D: -; V: TRBV7-6; size: -; J: TRBJ1-4; DNA: TGTGCCAGCAGCTTGCCTTATGAAAAACTGTTTTTT; CDR3: CASSLPYEKLFF
D: TRBD2; V: TRBV19; size: once; J: TRBJ2-5; DNA: TGTGCCAGTAGTCCCCATGGCGGGAGGGGAGAGACCCAGTACTTC; CDR3: CASSPHGGRGETQYF
D: -; V: TRBV7-2; size: -; J: TRBJ2-1; DNA: TGTGCCAGCAGCTTAGAAGGCTTCCATGAGCAGTTCTTC; CDR3: CASSLEGFHEQFF
D: -; V: TRBV7-3; size: -; J: TRBJ2-3; DNA: TGTGCCAGCAGCCGGGACAGCACAGATACGCAGTATTTT; CDR3: CASSRDSTDTQYF
D: TRBD1; V: TRBV12-5; size: -; J: TRBJ1-1; DNA: TGTGCTAGTGGTTTGGTAAGACAGGGGGTACCCACTGAAGCTTTCTTT; CDR3: CASGLVRQGVPTEAFF
D: -; V: TRBV7-2; size: -; J: TRBJ1-2; DNA: TGTGCCAGCAGCGTTGGCCTTACAGGGATATATGGCTACACCTTC; CDR3: CASSVGLTGIYGYTF
D: TRBD2; V: TRBV19; size: -; J: TRBJ2-1; DNA: TGTGCCAGTAGTATAGTGAGGGATTCACGGGACTACCGAAATGAGCAGTTCTTC; CDR3: CASSIVRDSRDYRNEQFF
D: -; V: TRBV18; size: once; J: TRBJ2-5; DNA: TGTGCCAGCTCAAACAACAAAGGGGAAGAGACCCAGTACTTC; CDR3: CASSNNKGEETQYF
D: -; V: TRBV19; size: -; J: TRBJ2-7; DNA: TGTGCCAGTAGTATAGATGGGAGGTTCTACGAGCAGTACTTC; CDR3: CASSIDGRFYEQYF
D: TRBD2; V: TRBV5-1; size: -; J: TRBJ2-7; DNA: TGCGCCAGCAGGGGTAGCGGGAGTGTGTACGAGCAGTACTTC; CDR3: CASRGSGSVYEQYF